The clone carrying this T cell receptor beta chain was counted a few times. This sample is drawn from a study of blood T cell repertoires in COVID-19. Study overall: Whether acute or convalescent, the COVID-19 samples came from the United States, Italy and Spain.

Clones were sequenced by immunoSEQ multiplex PCR, and TCRdb holds only the in-frame ones, with some missing. The sample includes 90,000 to 120,000 clones, around 92% of them seen just once. Germline trimming cut 8 bases from V and 0 bases from J; bases unmatched to any gene: 3. Germline loops: CDR1 SGHTA, CDR2 FQGNSA. This CDR3 is built from 14 residues. This rearrangement joins TRBV7-2 to TRBJ2-2; 7 nucleotides agree with TRBD2. The sample taken for sequencing was peripheral blood. The origin of this receptor is a man in his forties or fifties with active or convalescent COVID-19. CDR3 region: CASGGGTNTGELFF. The CDR3 nucleotides are TGTGCCAGCGGGGGAGGGACGAACACCGGGGAGCTGTTTTTT.